Below, 8 T cell receptor beta chains from the same sample are listed, as sequenced in a study of T cells expressing NK-cell markers. TCRdb reprocessed the 5' RACE reads, with one entry per CDR3 protein and no DNA. Here the sample table reports approximately 170,000 distinct CDR3 sequences. Source material: blood T cells: a sorted CD56 or NKG2C T cell subset, CD4+ or CD8+ T cells, or bulk PBMC T cells (not recorded which). Every receptor here comes from a man aged 18 to 69 in good health.

This chain joins TRBV7-9 and TRBJ1-2. The CDR3 is made up of 14 amino acids. CDR1 and CDR2 (germline): SEHNR, FQNEAQ (reference sequence). CDR3: CASSSDTMGYGYTF.

The chain recombines TRBV28 with TRBJ2-7; the TRBD1 assignment by TCRdb is unverifiable without DNA. Germline CDR1 and CDR2: MDHEN and SYDVKM. CDR3 length: 16 residues. Here the CDR3 reads CASSPTRTGLLYEQYF.

The V gene is TRBV27, the J gene TRBJ2-5; TCRdb designates TRBD2, a call that cannot be tested without DNA. This CDR3 region has 18 residues. CDR1 and CDR2 (germline): MNHEY, SMNVEV (reference sequence). This CDR3 is CASSLISPVAGVGETQYF.

The V gene is TRBV7-2, the J gene TRBJ2-7; the TCRdb call, TRBD2, lacks DNA for checking. This CDR3 is built from 13 residues. CDR1 is SGHTA, CDR2 FQGNSA, per germline. Here the CDR3 reads CASSLGLAREQYF.

The chain recombines TRBV1 with TRBJ1-2. TRBV1 is shown as a pseudogene. The CDR3 is 13 amino acids. The CDR3: CTSSSRDYYGYTF.

This chain connects TRBV7-6 to TRBJ2-7; checking the TCRdb D call of TRBD1 is not possible without DNA. Germline CDR1 and CDR2: SGHVS and FNYEAQ. This CDR3 contains 14 residues. The chain's CDR3 is CASSEDPGDYEQYF.

V and J are TRBV7-9 and TRBJ2-3; TCRdb's D call of TRBD1 is untestable without DNA. Germline CDR1 and CDR2: SEHNR and FQNEAQ (reference sequence). The CDR3 runs to 14 residues. The CDR3 is CASAGRGGADTQYF.

The chain uses TRBV6-2 or TRBV6-3 and TRBJ2-7; TCRdb names TRBD1, which stays unverified in the absence of DNA. Germline CDR1 MNHEY, CDR2 SVGEGT. The CDR3 totals 15 residues. CDR3 loop: CASSYSTVKAGEQYF.